The sequence of this T cell receptor (beta chain) was determined in a study of T-cell reconstitution after alpha-beta-depleted transplantation in children (dated by TCRdb to between 2015 and 2016). Background on the whole study: Using TCR repertoire profiling, the study followed T-cell immune reconstitution in a quantitative way in children after TCRalphabeta/CD19-depleted allogeneic hematopoietic cell transplantation.

Note on this clonotype: It lacks a known antigen. No qualities accompany the bases; no much larger clone lies one base away.

Library generation was performed with PCR. Reads for this sample came from an Illumina HiSeq 2500. To normalize quantification of the TCRbeta repertoire, the TCR libraries were built with molecular barcoding that relied on unique molecular identifiers. Using fastp trimming at Q25 and MiXCR clonotype assembly, TCRdb reanalyzed the public sequencing data and kept in-frame beta chains. Under each unique CDR3 protein, matching rows form one entry showing the most common genes and DNA. The sample records 200,000 to 250,000 distinct CDR3 sequences, approximately 12% of which are singletons. The ten largest clones take up about 2.4% of the sample. The trim is 3 bases for V and 4 bases for J, with a gap of 16 bases between the germline ends. Reading from cysteine to phenylalanine, the CDR3 counts 15 amino acids. CDR3 DNA is the only sequence kept; it has 45 bases, read in frame from the first base. CDR1 and CDR2 were assigned from the germline V gene as SGHRS and YFSETQ.

The sequence is built from TRBV5-1 and TRBJ2-5; the D gene cannot be resolved reliably. This receptor was obtained from a human donor who donated a stem cell graft to a child with acute lymphoblastic leukemia. Sequences were derived from PBMCs from the stem cell graft donor, sampled from the stem cell graft. The sequenced DNA is TGCGCCAGCAGCTCCCCGGAAGAAATGATAGAGACCCAGTACTTC. Translated, it reads CASSSPEEMIETQYF.